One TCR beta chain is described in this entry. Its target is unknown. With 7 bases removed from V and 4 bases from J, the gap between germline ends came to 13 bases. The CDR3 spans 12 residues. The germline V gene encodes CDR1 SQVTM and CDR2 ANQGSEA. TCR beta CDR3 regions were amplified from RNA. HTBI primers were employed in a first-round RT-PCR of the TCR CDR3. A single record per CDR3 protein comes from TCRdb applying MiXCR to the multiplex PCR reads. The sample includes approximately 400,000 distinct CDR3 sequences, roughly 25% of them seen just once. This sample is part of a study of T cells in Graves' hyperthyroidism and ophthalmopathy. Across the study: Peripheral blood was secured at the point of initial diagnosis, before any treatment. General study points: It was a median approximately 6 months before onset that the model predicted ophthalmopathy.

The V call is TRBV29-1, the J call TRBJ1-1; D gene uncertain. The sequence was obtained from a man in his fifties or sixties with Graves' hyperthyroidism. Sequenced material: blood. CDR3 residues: CSAGVGITEAFF. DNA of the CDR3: TGCAGCGCCGGTGTAGGGATCACTGAAGCTTTCTTT.